The clone carrying this T cell receptor (beta chain) showed up just once. The germline V and J ends were trimmed by 5 bases and 2 bases, with 7 bases remaining between them. The CDR3 totals 12 residues. Per the germline V gene, CDR1 is SGHDN and CDR2 is FVKESK. The data were obtained in a study of shared clonotypes between healthy human individuals. The table came from immunoSEQ multiplex PCR; TCRdb's copy has only in-frame clones and leaves some out. Seen here are 1.5 million to 2.5 million clones, roughly 95% observed once, and the top ten hold approximately 1%. CD8 cells regarded as naive lacked CD45RO, were positively chosen for CCR7, and omitted terminally differentiated effector memory CD45RA+ cells.

Sequenced sample: naive CD8+ T cells sorted from blood. V is TRBV14 and J is TRBJ2-7; D is uncertain. This receptor was identified in a man aged 18 to 29 in good health. The CDR3: CASSYLTYEQYF. The CDR3 DNA follows: TGTGCCAGCAGCTACTTAACCTACGAGCAGTACTTC.